One T cell receptor beta chain is described in this entry. Some clones are missing from TCRdb's copy, which holds only in-frame ones; the method was immunoSEQ multiplex PCR. There are approximately 63,000 clones in the sample; 93% occur only once, and approximately 2.5% lies in the top ten. The sample originates from a study of T cell changes during pregnancy in multiple sclerosis. V was cut by 3 bases and J by 2 bases, with 14 bases left in between. The germline CDR1 and CDR2 sequences are ENHRY and SYGVKD. The CDR3 covers 15 residues. This receptor was taken from a female donor with multiple sclerosis, enrolled in a pregnancy study. The chain uses TRBV10-3 and TRBJ2-7, with TRBD2 as a possible D gene (6 bases). This material consisted of CD8+ T cells from peripheral blood mononuclear cells, taken in the third trimester of pregnancy. The chain's CDR3 is CAISDLGLSTYEQYF. The CDR3 DNA reads TGTGCCATCAGTGACTTAGGACTATCTACCTACGAGCAGTACTTC.